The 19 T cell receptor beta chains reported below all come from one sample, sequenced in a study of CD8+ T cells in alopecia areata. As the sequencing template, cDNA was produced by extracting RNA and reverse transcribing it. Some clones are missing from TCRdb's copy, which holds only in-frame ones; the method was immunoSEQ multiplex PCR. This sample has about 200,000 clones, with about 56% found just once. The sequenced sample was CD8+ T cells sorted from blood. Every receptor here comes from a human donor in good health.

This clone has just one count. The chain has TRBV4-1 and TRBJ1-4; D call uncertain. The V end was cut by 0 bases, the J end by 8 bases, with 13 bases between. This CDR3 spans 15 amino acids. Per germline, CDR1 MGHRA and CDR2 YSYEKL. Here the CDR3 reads CASSQEGNLGEKLFF. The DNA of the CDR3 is TGCGCCAGCAGCCAAGAGGGGAATTTGGGAGAAAAACTGTTTTTT.

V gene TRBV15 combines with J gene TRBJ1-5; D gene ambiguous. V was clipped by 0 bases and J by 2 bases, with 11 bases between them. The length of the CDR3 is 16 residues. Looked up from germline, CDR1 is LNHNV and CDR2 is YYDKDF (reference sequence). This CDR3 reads CATSREEGQGNQPQHF. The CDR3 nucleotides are TGTGCCACCAGCAGAGAGGAGGGTCAGGGCAATCAGCCCCAGCATTTT.

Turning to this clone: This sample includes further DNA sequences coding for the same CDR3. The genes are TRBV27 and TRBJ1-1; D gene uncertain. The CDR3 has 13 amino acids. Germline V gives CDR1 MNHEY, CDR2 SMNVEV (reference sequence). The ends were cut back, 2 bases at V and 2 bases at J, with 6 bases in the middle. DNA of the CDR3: TGTGCCAGCAGTTTAAGCCTTAACACTGAAGCTTTCTTT. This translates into CASSLSLNTEAFF.

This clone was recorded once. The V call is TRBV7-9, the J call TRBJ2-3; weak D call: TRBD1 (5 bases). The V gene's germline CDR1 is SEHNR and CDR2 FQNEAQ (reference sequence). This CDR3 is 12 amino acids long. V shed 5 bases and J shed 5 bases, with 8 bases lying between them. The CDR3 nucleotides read TGTGCCAGCAGCCCCAGGGAAGATACGCAGTATTTT. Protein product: CASSPREDTQYF.

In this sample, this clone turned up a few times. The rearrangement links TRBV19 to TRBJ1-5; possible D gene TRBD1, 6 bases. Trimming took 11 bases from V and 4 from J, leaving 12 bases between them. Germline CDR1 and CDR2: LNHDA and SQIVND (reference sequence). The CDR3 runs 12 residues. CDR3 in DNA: TGTGCCGCAGGACAGCTAAATCAGCCCCAGCATTTT. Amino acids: CAAGQLNQPQHF.

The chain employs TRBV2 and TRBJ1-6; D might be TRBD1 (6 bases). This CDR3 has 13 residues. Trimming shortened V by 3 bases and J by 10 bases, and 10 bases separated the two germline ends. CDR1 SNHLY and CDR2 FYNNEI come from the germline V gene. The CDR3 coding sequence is TGTGCCAGCAGTGACACAGGGAGCTCACCCCTCCACTTT. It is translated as CASSDTGSSPLHF. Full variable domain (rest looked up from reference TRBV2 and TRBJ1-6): EPEVTQTPSHQVTQMGQEVILRCVPISNHLYFYWYRQILGQKVEFLVSFYNNEISEKSEIFDDQFSVERPDGSNFTLKIRSTKLEDSAMYFCASSDTGSSPLHFGNGTRLTVT.

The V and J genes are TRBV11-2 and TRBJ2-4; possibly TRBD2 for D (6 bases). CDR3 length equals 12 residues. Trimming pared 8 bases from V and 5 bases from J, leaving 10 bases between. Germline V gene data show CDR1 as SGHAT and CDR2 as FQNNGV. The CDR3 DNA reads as TGTGCCAGCGGGGGGTTGGAAAACATTCAGTACTTC. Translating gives CASGGLENIQYF.

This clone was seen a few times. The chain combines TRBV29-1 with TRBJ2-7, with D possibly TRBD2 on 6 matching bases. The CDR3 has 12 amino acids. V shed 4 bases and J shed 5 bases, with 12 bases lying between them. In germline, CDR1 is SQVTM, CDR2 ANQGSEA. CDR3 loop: CSVAWRGDEQYF. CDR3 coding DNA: TGCAGCGTTGCTTGGCGGGGTGACGAGCAGTACTTC.

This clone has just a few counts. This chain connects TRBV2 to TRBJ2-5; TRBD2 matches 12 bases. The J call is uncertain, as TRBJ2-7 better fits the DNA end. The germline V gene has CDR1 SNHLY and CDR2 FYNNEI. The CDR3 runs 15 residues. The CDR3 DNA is TGTGCCAGCAGCGAGACTAGCGGGGGCTCCTACGAGCAGTACTTC. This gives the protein CASSETSGGSYEQYF.

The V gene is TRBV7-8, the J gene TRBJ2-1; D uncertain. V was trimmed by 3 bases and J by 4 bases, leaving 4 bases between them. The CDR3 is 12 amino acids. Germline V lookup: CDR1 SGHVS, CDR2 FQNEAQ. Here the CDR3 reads CASSFQYNEQFF. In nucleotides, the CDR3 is TGTGCCAGCAGCTTCCAGTACAATGAGCAGTTCTTC.

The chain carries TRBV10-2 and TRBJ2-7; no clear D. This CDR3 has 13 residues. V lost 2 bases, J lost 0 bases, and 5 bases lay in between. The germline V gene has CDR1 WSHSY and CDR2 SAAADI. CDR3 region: CASSERVSYEQYF. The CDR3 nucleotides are TGCGCCAGCAGTGAGCGGGTCTCCTACGAGCAGTACTTC.

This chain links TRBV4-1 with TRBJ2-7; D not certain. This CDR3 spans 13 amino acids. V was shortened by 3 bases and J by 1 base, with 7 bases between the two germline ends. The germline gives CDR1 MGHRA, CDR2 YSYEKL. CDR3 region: CASSHTISYEQYF. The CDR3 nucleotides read TGCGCCAGCAGCCATACAATTTCCTACGAGCAGTACTTC.

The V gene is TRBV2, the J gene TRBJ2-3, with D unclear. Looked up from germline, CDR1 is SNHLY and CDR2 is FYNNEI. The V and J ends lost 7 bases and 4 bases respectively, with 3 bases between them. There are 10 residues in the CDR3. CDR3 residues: CASKSDTQYF. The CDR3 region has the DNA TGTGCCAGCAAATCAGATACGCAGTATTTT.

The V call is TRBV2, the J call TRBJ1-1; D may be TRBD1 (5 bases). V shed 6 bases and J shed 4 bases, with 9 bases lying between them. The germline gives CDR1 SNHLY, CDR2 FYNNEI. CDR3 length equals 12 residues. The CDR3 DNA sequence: TGTGCCAGCAGGCGGGGGAGCACTGAAGCTTTCTTT. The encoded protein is CASRRGSTEAFF.

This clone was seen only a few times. CDR3: CASNPRGGKPEAFF. In DNA, the CDR3 is TGTGCCAGCAATCCTCGAGGGGGGAAACCTGAAGCTTTCTTT. This sequence joins TRBV27 and TRBJ1-1; a weak D match, TRBD1 (6 bases). Per germline, CDR1 MNHEY and CDR2 SMNVEV (reference sequence). Trimming left V 7 bases short and J 6 bases short, with 18 bases between. This CDR3 is built from 14 residues.

The DNA for the CDR3 is TGCAGCGTTGGATACGGGGGAGTCACTGAAGCTTTCTTT. It is translated as CSVGYGGVTEAFF. The rearrangement joins TRBV29-1 to TRBJ1-1, with D maybe TRBD1 (5 bases). CDR1 and CDR2 from the germline V gene are SQVTM and ANQGSEA. This CDR3 region has 13 residues. Trimming pared 4 bases from V and 4 bases from J, leaving 13 bases between.

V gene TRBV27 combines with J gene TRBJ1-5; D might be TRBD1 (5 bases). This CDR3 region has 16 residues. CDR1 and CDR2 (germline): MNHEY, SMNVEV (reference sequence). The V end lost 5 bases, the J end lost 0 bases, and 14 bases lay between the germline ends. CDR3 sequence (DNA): TGTGCCAGCAGTGTTGGGGGAGAGCCTAGCAATCAGCCCCAGCATTTT. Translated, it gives CASSVGGEPSNQPQHF.

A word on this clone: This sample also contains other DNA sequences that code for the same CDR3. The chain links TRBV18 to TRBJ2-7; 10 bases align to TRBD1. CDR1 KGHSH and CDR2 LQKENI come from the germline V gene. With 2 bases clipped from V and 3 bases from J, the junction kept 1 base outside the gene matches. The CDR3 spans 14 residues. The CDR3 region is CASSPGTGDYEQYF. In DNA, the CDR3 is TGTGCCAGCTCACCAGGGACAGGGGACTACGAGCAGTACTTC.

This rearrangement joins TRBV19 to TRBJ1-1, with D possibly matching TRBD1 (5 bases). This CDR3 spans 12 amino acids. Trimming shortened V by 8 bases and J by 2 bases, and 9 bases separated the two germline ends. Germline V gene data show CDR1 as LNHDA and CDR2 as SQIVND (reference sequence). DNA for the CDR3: TGTGCCAGTGAGGGGAGAAACACTGAAGCTTTCTTT. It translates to CASEGRNTEAFF. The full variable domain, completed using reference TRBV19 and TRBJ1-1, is DGGITQSPKYLFRKEGQNVTLSCEQNLNHDAMYWYRQDPGQGLRLIYYSQIVNDFQKGDIAEGYSVSREKKESFPLTVTSAQKNPTAFYLCASEGRNTEAFFGQGTRLTVV.